This T cell receptor beta chain was retrieved from a study of blood T cell repertoires in COVID-19. The table came from immunoSEQ multiplex PCR; TCRdb's copy has only in-frame clones and leaves some out. The table records 100,000 to 150,000 clones, around 82% of them present only once. Patients of the Seattle cohort, enrolled during active infection, were followed longitudinally. CDR1 is LNHDA, CDR2 SQIVND, per germline (reference sequence). This CDR3 region has 12 residues. V was shortened by 8 bases and J by 3 bases, with 10 bases between the two germline ends. The sample taken for sequencing was peripheral blood. The TCR was taken from a man aged 30-40 years with COVID-19, enrolled during active disease. This chain joins TRBV19 and TRBJ1-2; a possible D gene is TRBD1 (5 bases). The CDR3 region has the DNA TGTGCCAGTGCGACAGCTGACTATGGCTACACCTTC. The encoded protein is CASATADYGYTF.